The 21 T cell receptor beta chains below come from one sample, sequenced in a study of blood T cell repertoires in COVID-19. Libraries were prepared by immunoSEQ multiplex PCR; TCRdb keeps only in-frame clonotypes and omits some of them. The profile shows about 63,000 clones, 74% of them singletons. The sequenced sample consisted of peripheral blood. The source is a woman of 80 years or more with acute or convalescent COVID-19.

This clone turned up a few times. This chain joins TRBV30 and TRBJ1-5; 11 positions agree with TRBD1. CDR1 is GTSNPN, CDR2 SVGIG, per germline (reference sequence). The CDR3 runs to 14 residues. Losses at the gene ends were 2 bases for V and 8 bases for J; bases not matched to a gene: 5. Here the CDR3 reads CAWSSGTGGEPQHF. CDR3 coding DNA: TGTGCCTGGAGTTCCGGGACAGGGGGTGAGCCCCAGCATTTT.

The chain links TRBV7-2 to TRBJ1-4; TRBD1 might be the D (6 bases). The V gene's germline CDR1 is SGHTA and CDR2 FQGNSA. Trimming shortened V by 5 bases and J by 5 bases, and 15 bases separated the two germline ends. The CDR3 extends over 15 amino acids. The CDR3 region has the DNA TGTGCCAGCAGCCCATGGGGGCAGGGAAATGAAAAACTGTTTTTT. It specifies CASSPWGQGNEKLFF.

This chain uses TRBV18 with TRBJ2-4, with D maybe TRBD2 (6 bases). Trimming shortened V by 0 bases and J by 8 bases, and 11 bases separated the two germline ends. This CDR3 region has 14 residues. Germline V gene data show CDR1 as KGHSH and CDR2 as LQKENI. The chain's CDR3 is CASSPPGGVDIQYF. CDR3 DNA sequence: TGTGCCAGCTCACCACCCGGGGGAGTAGACATTCAGTACTTC.

In its sample, this clone was seen a few times. CDR3 region: CASSLGSGTTYEQYF. CDR3 DNA: TGCGCCAGCAGCTTGGGCAGCGGGACTACCTACGAGCAGTACTTC. The chain carries TRBV5-1 and TRBJ2-7; TRBD2 matches at 7 bases. This CDR3 has 15 residues. Looked up from germline, CDR1 is SGHRS and CDR2 is YFSETQ. The V and J ends lost 0 bases and 2 bases, in that order; junction bases with no gene match: 5.

The rearrangement links TRBV24-1 to TRBJ2-1; TRBD2 matches at 7 bases. This CDR3 is 13 amino acids long. V lost 5 bases and J lost 6; bases outside the gene matches: 3. Germline V CDR1 and CDR2: KGHDR, SFDVKD. CDR3 protein: CATSGLAGNEQFF. CDR3 bases: TGTGCCACCAGTGGCTTAGCGGGCAATGAGCAGTTCTTC.

The chain employs TRBV28 and TRBJ2-1; D perhaps matches TRBD2 (5 bases). V was trimmed by 4 bases and J by 0 bases, leaving 22 bases between them. Germline V gene lookup returns CDR1 MDHEN and CDR2 SYDVKM. The CDR3 covers 19 residues. CDR3 nucleotide sequence: TGTGCCAGCAGTTCCTTTACCGGGTGGCGGGTTGGCTCCTACAATGAGCAGTTCTTC. Amino acid sequence: CASSSFTGWRVGSYNEQFF. The variable domain in full, with the rest retrieved from reference TRBV28 and TRBJ2-1, is DVKVTQSSRYLVKRTGEKVFLECVQDMDHENMFWYRQDPGLGLRLIYFSYDVKMKEKGDIPEGYSVSREKKERFSLILESASTNQTSMYLCASSSFTGWRVGSYNEQFFGPGTRLTVL.

The chain combines TRBV3-1 (or the pseudogene TRBV3-2) with TRBJ2-1, with D perhaps matching TRBD2 (5 bases). There are 14 residues in the CDR3. Germline CDR1 reads LGHDT; CDR2 reads YNNKEL (reference sequence). Trimming pared 4 bases from V and 1 base from J, leaving 8 bases between. CDR3 in DNA: TGTGCCAGCAGCCGCCGGGGTTCCTACAATGAGCAGTTCTTC. As protein: CASSRRGSYNEQFF.

This chain uses TRBV4-1 with TRBJ2-1; TRBD1 aligns across 8 bases. Looked up from germline, CDR1 is MGHRA and CDR2 is YSYEKL. Unmatched junction bases numbered 3, after V lost 7 bases and J lost 7 bases. This CDR3 comprises 12 residues. The DNA of the CDR3 is TGCGCCAGCACCCAGGGGGCGAATGAGCAGTTCTTC. Translated, it gives CASTQGANEQFF.

The chain joins TRBV7-2 to TRBJ2-3; D is unresolved. Deletions cut 2 bases from V and 5 bases from J, with 8 bases between. The CDR3 contains 13 residues. The V gene's germline CDR1 is SGHTA and CDR2 FQGNSA. CDR3 sequence: CASSLLPGDTQYF. The CDR3 DNA reads as TGTGCCAGCAGCTTACTCCCAGGAGATACGCAGTATTTT.

V is TRBV9 and J is TRBJ2-1; 7 bases line up with TRBD2. The CDR3 has 17 amino acids. Germline-derived CDR1 and CDR2 are SGDLS and YYNGEE. After removal of 0 bases from V and 2 bases from J, the junction contained 8 bases not matched to a gene. The CDR3: CASSVDLAGETYNEQFF. In nucleotides, the CDR3 is TGTGCCAGCAGCGTAGACCTGGCGGGAGAGACCTACAATGAGCAGTTCTTC.

The chain links TRBV6-2 or TRBV6-3 to TRBJ2-3, with no clear D. This CDR3 has 11 amino acids. With 3 bases removed from V and 7 bases from J, the gap between germline ends came to 5 bases. Germline-derived CDR1 and CDR2 are MNHEY and SVGEGT. For the CDR3, the DNA is TGTGCCAGCAGTTATATAAATACGCAGTATTTT. Amino acid sequence: CASSYINTQYF.

CDR3 sequence: CASSTSSRKETQYF. CDR3 bases: TGTGCCAGCAGCACCTCCTCTAGGAAAGAGACCCAGTACTTC. The V gene is TRBV28, the J gene TRBJ2-5; D call uncertain. The germline gives CDR1 MDHEN, CDR2 SYDVKM. Deletions cut 6 bases from V and 3 bases from J, with 14 bases between. This CDR3 is 14 amino acids long. The full variable domain, completed using reference TRBV28 and TRBJ2-5, is DVKVTQSSRYLVKRTGEKVFLECVQDMDHENMFWYRQDPGLGLRLIYFSYDVKMKEKGDIPEGYSVSREKKERFSLILESASTNQTSMYLCASSTSSRKETQYFGPGTRLLVL.

The chain carries TRBV28 and TRBJ2-4; weak D call: TRBD1 (6 bases). V lost 10 bases to trimming and J lost 3 bases, with 13 bases between them. Germline V gene data show CDR1 as MDHEN and CDR2 as SYDVKM. The CDR3 contains 13 residues. In DNA, the CDR3 is TGTGCCACCTTCGACAGGAGCAAAAACATTCAGTACTTC. It yields the protein CATFDRSKNIQYF. Based on the CDR3 plus reference TRBV28 and TRBJ2-4, the full variable domain is DVKVTQSSRYLVKRTGEKVFLECVQDMDHENMFWYRQDPGLGLRLIYFSYDVKMKEKGDIPEGYSVSREKKERFSLILESASTNQTSMYLCATFDRSKNIQYFGAGTRLSVL.

The genes are TRBV5-4 and TRBJ2-7; 7 bases are shared with TRBD1. Germline CDR1 reads SGHNT; CDR2 reads YYREEE (reference sequence). The J segment lost 0 bases and the V segment lost 3 bases, leaving 6 bases of the junction unmatched. This CDR3 region has 15 residues. Here the CDR3 reads CASSYWTGASYEQYF. The CDR3 DNA reads TGTGCCAGCAGCTACTGGACAGGAGCCTCCTACGAGCAGTACTTC.

This clone was counted many times. V is TRBV18 and J is TRBJ2-3, with 7 nucleotides matching TRBD2. Looked up from germline, CDR1 is KGHSH and CDR2 is LQKENI. The CDR3 runs 15 residues. The trim removed 2 bases at V and 5 bases at J, leaving 7 bases unmatched. The CDR3 here is CASSPEGGRRDTQYF. The CDR3 DNA follows: TGTGCCAGCTCACCAGAGGGAGGGAGAAGAGATACGCAGTATTTT.

This clone turned up a few times. This CDR3 is CASTGPTFTGELFF. The CDR3, as DNA: TGTGCCAGCACGGGTCCGACCTTCACCGGGGAGCTGTTTTTT. The chain employs TRBV2 and TRBJ2-2; D not resolved. CDR1 is SNHLY, CDR2 FYNNEI, per germline. This CDR3 is 14 amino acids long. V was clipped by 7 bases and J by 4 bases, with 13 bases between them.

J is TRBJ2-7 and V is TRBV5-1, with D possibly matching TRBD2 (5 bases). In germline, CDR1 is SGHRS, CDR2 YFSETQ. The CDR3 runs to 15 residues. V was clipped by 4 bases and J by 2 bases, with 16 bases between them. The CDR3 sequence is CASSIGGLLTYEQYF. The CDR3 nucleotides read TGCGCCAGCAGCATTGGAGGATTATTAACCTACGAGCAGTACTTC.

This chain joins TRBV27 and TRBJ2-1; 9 bases fit TRBD2. The CDR3 sequence is 15 residues long. Germline CDR1 MNHEY, CDR2 SMNVEV (reference sequence). J was trimmed by 9 bases and V by 7 bases; bases with no gene match: 13. CDR3 protein: CASTKNLAGVGEQFF. CDR3 bases: TGTGCCAGCACCAAAAATTTAGCGGGAGTGGGTGAGCAGTTCTTC.

CDR3 loop: CASSSRGDYIYEQYF. CDR3 bases: TGTGCCAGCAGCTCGCGGGGGGATTATATCTACGAGCAGTACTTC. The J gene is TRBJ2-7, the V gene TRBV7-2; TRBD2 aligns across 8 bases. Germline loops: CDR1 SGHTA, CDR2 FQGNSA. The CDR3 runs 15 residues. The J segment lost 3 bases and the V segment lost 4 bases, leaving 8 bases of the junction unmatched.

J is TRBJ2-7 and V is TRBV3-1 (or the pseudogene TRBV3-2); TRBD2 matches 7 bases. The CDR3 sequence is 15 residues long. Looked up from germline, CDR1 is LGHDT and CDR2 is YNNKEL (reference sequence). V lost 0 bases, J lost 2 bases, and 4 bases stayed unmatched. CDR3 loop: CASSQDASGPYEQYF. The CDR3 nucleotides read TGTGCCAGCAGCCAAGACGCTAGCGGTCCCTACGAGCAGTACTTC.

In nucleotides, the CDR3 is TGTGCCAGCAGTATCACCGAGGGAGAGACCCAGTACTTC. The encoded protein is CASSITEGETQYF. This chain uses TRBV12-3 or TRBV12-4 with TRBJ2-5, with D perhaps TRBD2 (5 bases). With 5 bases removed from V and 4 bases from J, the gap between germline ends came to 11 bases. The CDR3 consists of 13 residues.